This T cell receptor beta chain was captured in a study of identical twins' blood T cells. The study, taken as a whole, reports: Each donor's most abundant TCRbeta clonotypes shared more CDR3 sequences with her twin than unrelated donors. Twin repertoire similarity may partly reflect shared environment.

The three twin pairs were reared together, likely meeting the same infections. J lost 0 bases, V lost 10 bases, and 7 bases had no gene match. CDR1 SNHLY and CDR2 FYNNEI come from the germline V gene. This CDR3 spans 14 amino acids. Both ends of each TCR cDNA library bore sample-specific barcodes. One entry per CDR3 protein results from TCRdb running MiXCR on the 5' RACE reads. The data show fewer than 450,000 distinct CDR3 sequences, about 28% seen once. This clonotype was picked up a small number of times. Its cognate antigen is unknown. The genes are TRBV2 and TRBJ2-7; TRBD1 matches at 9 bases. The source is a woman aged 18-50 years in good health. The material sequenced was PBMCs. In DNA form, the CDR3 reads TGTGCCACGAAGGGACAGGGAAGCTCCTACGAGCAGTACTTC. This translates into CATKGQGSSYEQYF.